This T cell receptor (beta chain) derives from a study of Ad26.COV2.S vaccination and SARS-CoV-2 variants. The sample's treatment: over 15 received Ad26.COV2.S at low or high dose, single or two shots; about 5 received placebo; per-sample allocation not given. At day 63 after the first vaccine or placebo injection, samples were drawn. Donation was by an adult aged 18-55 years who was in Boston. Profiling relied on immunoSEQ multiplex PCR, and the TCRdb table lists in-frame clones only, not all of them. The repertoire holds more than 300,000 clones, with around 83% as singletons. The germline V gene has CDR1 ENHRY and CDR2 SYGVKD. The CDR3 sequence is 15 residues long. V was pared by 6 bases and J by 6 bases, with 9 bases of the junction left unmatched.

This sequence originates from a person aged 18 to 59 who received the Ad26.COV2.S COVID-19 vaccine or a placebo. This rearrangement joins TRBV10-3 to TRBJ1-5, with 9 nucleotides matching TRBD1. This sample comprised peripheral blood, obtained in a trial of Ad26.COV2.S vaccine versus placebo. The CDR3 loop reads CAISSGQGVAQPQHF. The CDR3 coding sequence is TGTGCCATCAGCTCGGGACAGGGAGTGGCTCAGCCCCAGCATTTT.